The clone carrying this T cell receptor beta chain was seen only a few times. Its antigen remains unidentified. This record belongs to a study of T-cell memory formation after mild COVID-19. Study summary: There were largely donor-specific TCR clusters.

The 5'RACE method, run with constant-segment primers, produced TCR alpha and TCR beta cDNA libraries (carrying sample barcodes and UMIs). TCRdb ran MiXCR on the 5' RACE reads and lists one entry per CDR3 protein. The data contain around 470,000 distinct CDR3 sequences, about 19% of them seen just once; the ten biggest clones take up around 9.2%. The CDR3 sequence is 16 residues long. The V gene's germline CDR1 is SGHTA and CDR2 FQGNSA. V was pared by 1 base and J by 2 bases, with 9 bases between. Study conclusions and caveats: Pre-infection memory already had some responding clones, implying cross-reactive memory joined.

This sequence was found in an adult woman who had mild COVID-19 (a few samples of this study predate the infection). Cell type and time point are not known. This sequence joins TRBV7-2 and TRBJ2-6; D unresolved. Sequencing was done on a sample of PBMCs or a T cell subset sorted from them (not recorded which). The CDR3 DNA sequence: TGTGCCAGCAGCTTAGGTGTGGGGACTGGGGCCAACGTCCTGACTTTC. Translating it yields CASSLGVGTGANVLTF.